The 2 T cell receptor beta chains listed next were all sequenced from one sample in a study of read filtering for tumor transcriptome and immune sequencing. This library used about 400 ng RNA and molecular barcoded adaptors spanning alpha/delta and beta/gamma chains. One entry per CDR3 protein results from TCRdb running MiXCR on the reads. The sample has 130,000 or so distinct CDR3 sequences; over 10% are singletons. The sequenced material came from a population of CD138-negative cells sorted from bone marrow. These receptors all come from a donor at least 40 years old with multiple myeloma.

This clonotype occurred many times. The chain employs TRBV4-3 and TRBJ2-1; 8 positions match TRBD2. The CDR3 totals 19 residues. With V trimmed by 0 bases and J by 2 bases, 12 bases remained unmatched. From germline, CDR1 is LGHNA and CDR2 YSLEER. This CDR3 is CASSQDGGGGRPAYNEQFF. Written as DNA, the CDR3 is TGCGCCAGCAGCCAAGATGGAGGAGGCGGGAGGCCCGCCTACAATGAGCAGTTCTTC.

This clonotype was detected only a few times. This clone may be a read error of a much larger clone one base away. This chain connects TRBV29-1 to TRBJ2-3; D possibly corresponds to TRBD1 (6 bases). This CDR3 has 12 residues. Trimming left V 6 bases short and J 8 bases short, with 15 bases between. CDR1 is SQVTM, CDR2 ANQGSEA, per germline. The CDR3 reads CSVQQGVGTQYF. CDR3 in DNA: TGCAGCGTGCAACAGGGAGTAGGTACGCAGTATTTT.